Below, 13 T cell receptor beta chains from the same sample are listed, as sequenced in a study of cytomegalovirus exposure and HLA in healthy donors. PCR employed 60 Vbeta and 13 Jbeta primers. Repertoires were generated with immunoSEQ multiplex PCR, while TCRdb's copy carries only in-frame clones and drops some. The sample lists 95,000 to 110,000 clones; around 72% were seen once. Sequences were obtained from PBMCs. These TCRs come from a woman aged 40 to 49 in good health and CMV-seropositive.

This clone was seen a few times. The V and J genes are TRBV4-1 and TRBJ2-7; maybe TRBD2 (6 bases). Germline CDR1 and CDR2: MGHRA and YSYEKL. V lost 4 bases and J 4 bases, leaving 14 bases between the germline ends. The CDR3 contains 14 residues. The CDR3 bases are TGCGCCAGCAGCCTCCAAAGCGGGCTTTACGAGCAGTACTTC. It is translated as CASSLQSGLYEQYF.

The rearrangement joins TRBV5-1 to TRBJ2-5; D possibly corresponds to TRBD1 (5 bases). Germline CDR1 reads SGHRS; CDR2 reads YFSETQ. V lost 1 base, J lost 3 bases, and 13 bases lay in between. This CDR3 region has 15 residues. The CDR3 here is CASSLTGRFKETQYF. CDR3 nucleotide sequence: TGCGCCAGCAGCTTGACAGGAAGGTTTAAAGAGACCCAGTACTTC.

This clone was seen only a few times. The chain links TRBV7-2 to TRBJ2-7, with D possibly matching TRBD1 (5 bases). The ends were cut back, 1 base at V and 0 bases at J, with 10 bases in the middle. Germline loops: CDR1 SGHTA, CDR2 FQGNSA. The length of the CDR3 is 15 residues. CDR3 nucleotide sequence: TGTGCCAGCAGCTTAGACAGGTCCGTCTCCTACGAGCAGTACTTC. This codes for CASSLDRSVSYEQYF.

The genes are TRBV5-6 and TRBJ1-6; a possible D gene is TRBD1 (5 bases). With 0 bases removed from V and 4 bases from J, the gap between germline ends came to 11 bases. CDR1 and CDR2 (germline): SGHDT, YYEEEE. The CDR3 is 16 residues long. CDR3 residues: CASSLGPGLYNSPLHF. The CDR3 DNA follows: TGTGCCAGCAGCTTGGGTCCGGGACTTTATAATTCACCCCTCCACTTT.

This chain uses TRBV5-4 with TRBJ1-1; no firm D call. V was clipped by 0 bases and J by 0 bases, with 15 bases between them. The CDR3 length is 17 residues. Germline V gene sequence: CDR1 SGHNT, CDR2 YYREEE (reference sequence). Here the CDR3 DNA reads TGTGCCAGCAGCTTGGCAGGTGGTGCCGGAATGAACACTGAAGCTTTCTTT. Residues: CASSLAGGAGMNTEAFF.

J is TRBJ1-2 and V is TRBV5-1, with D uncertain. V was trimmed by 0 bases and J by 2 bases, leaving 8 bases between them. Germline V CDR1 and CDR2: SGHRS, YFSETQ. CDR3 length: 14 residues. Written as DNA, the CDR3 is TGCGCCAGCAGCTTGGCGCCAAGCAACTATGGCTACACCTTC. It translates to CASSLAPSNYGYTF.

This clone was found a few times. The chain uses TRBV5-4 and TRBJ1-2, with 11 bases fitting TRBD1. In germline, CDR1 is SGHNT, CDR2 YYREEE (reference sequence). The CDR3 spans 15 residues. V was pared by 0 bases and J by 5 bases, with 3 bases of the junction left unmatched. In DNA form, the CDR3 reads TGTGCCAGCAGCTTGGGGACAGGGGGCGGATATGGCTACACCTTC. Amino acid sequence: CASSLGTGGGYGYTF.

This clone is deemed large. The rearrangement links TRBV27 to TRBJ2-7, with 9 bases lining up with TRBD1. J was trimmed by 6 bases and V by 2 bases; bases with no gene match: 8. Germline V gene data show CDR1 as MNHEY and CDR2 as SMNVEV (reference sequence). CDR3 length equals 15 residues. The CDR3 region has the DNA TGTGCCAGCAGTTTACGTGTAGACAGGGGGGGCGAGCAGTACTTC. Residues: CASSLRVDRGGEQYF.

The chain couples TRBV5-1 to TRBJ1-1; D gene uncertain. From germline, CDR1 is SGHRS and CDR2 YFSETQ. The CDR3 is made up of 14 amino acids. Trimming pared 4 bases from V and 1 base from J, leaving 11 bases between. The CDR3 is CASSRSAENTEAFF. CDR3 sequence (DNA): TGCGCCAGCAGCCGTAGCGCGGAGAACACTGAAGCTTTCTTT.

This clone showed up just once. The rearrangement links TRBV2 to TRBJ1-5; TRBD1 matches at 10 bases. This CDR3 has 14 residues. V lost 8 bases, J lost 2 bases, and 3 bases stayed unmatched. Germline-derived CDR1 and CDR2 are SNHLY and FYNNEI. The CDR3 loop reads CASAGTGGNQPQHF. The CDR3 nucleotides are TGTGCCAGCGCGGGGACAGGGGGCAATCAGCCCCAGCATTTT. The full variable domain, in which reference TRBV2 and TRBJ1-5 provide the parts outside the CDR3, is EPEVTQTPSHQVTQMGQEVILRCVPISNHLYFYWYRQILGQKVEFLVSFYNNEISEKSEIFDDQFSVERPDGSNFTLKIRSTKLEDSAMYFCASAGTGGNQPQHFGDGTRLSIL.

The V and J genes are TRBV7-6 and TRBJ1-2; 9 nucleotides align to TRBD1. The CDR3 has 13 amino acids. Per germline, CDR1 SGHVS and CDR2 FNYEAQ. V was clipped by 0 bases and J by 8 bases; unmatched bases: 1. The CDR3 region is CASSLAGQGGYTF. DNA for the CDR3: TGTGCCAGCAGCTTAGCGGGACAGGGAGGCTACACCTTC.

V gene TRBV4-1 combines with J gene TRBJ1-2; 7 bases line up with TRBD1. The ends lost 0 bases at V and 2 bases at J; junction bases unmatched: 6. CDR3 length equals 16 residues. CDR1 and CDR2 from the germline V gene are MGHRA and YSYEKL. CDR3 sequence (DNA): TGCGCCAGCAGCCAAGATGACTCCAGGGGGAACTATGGCTACACCTTC. Its translation is CASSQDDSRGNYGYTF.

The chain carries TRBV6-1 and TRBJ1-2; TRBD1 is a possible D gene (5 bases). Germline-derived CDR1 and CDR2 are MNHNS and SASEGT. V was clipped by 7 bases and J by 4 bases, with 13 bases between them. The CDR3 is 13 amino acids. DNA for the CDR3: TGTGCCAGCATGATGGGACTTCTCTATGGCTACACCTTC. Protein product: CASMMGLLYGYTF.